Listed below are T cell receptor beta chains from one sample, sequenced in a study of blood T cell repertoires in COVID-19. TCRdb keeps only in-frame clones here, not all; method: immunoSEQ multiplex PCR. This sample yields more than 85,000 clones, of which roughly 87% are seen a single time; about 5% belongs to the top ten. Sequences were obtained from peripheral blood. Receptors originate from a man between 70 and 80 years old with acute or convalescent COVID-19. Both conserved end residues are part of each CDR3. A D gene is named only where the DNA matches it firmly. Size tells how often a clone was seen (once, few, many) or the class of an expanded clone, and some rows leave it out.

clone_size j_call v_call d_call cdr3_nt cdr3_aa
- TRBJ1-2 TRBV11-3 TRBD1 TGTGCCAGCAGCTTAGATTTTTCGGGGGCGGCAGGGGGCTATCGTATGGACGGCTACACCTTC CASSLDFSGAAGGYRMDGYTF
few TRBJ1-5 TRBV27 TRBD1 TGTGCCAGCAGGGGGGGCACAGGGGCAGGCCAGCCCCAGCATTTT CASRGGTGAGQPQHF
- TRBJ2-7 TRBV28 TRBD1 TGTGCCAGCAGGACCGGGACAGGGATATACGAGCAGTACTTC CASRTGTGIYEQYF
- TRBJ1-2 TRBV15 TRBD1 TGTGCCACCAGCAGAGATGCCGGGACAGGGGCTGGCTACACCTTC CATSRDAGTGAGYTF
- TRBJ2-5 TRBV6-5 TRBD2 TGTGCCAGCAGCCGCGGCCCTAGCGGGGGGGAGACCCAGTACTTC CASSRGPSGGETQYF
few TRBJ1-5 TRBV11-2 - TGTGCCAGCAGCCCCACACAGGGCGCCAATCAGCCCCAGCATTTT CASSPTQGANQPQHF
once TRBJ1-3 TRBV5-1 TRBD1 TGCGCCAGCAGCCGGGACAGATCCTTACTTTCTGGAAACACCATATATTTT CASSRDRSLLSGNTIYF
- TRBJ1-4 TRBV4-2 TRBD1 TGTGCCAGCAGCCCCGGACAGGGGGTGACGGAAAAACTGTTTTTT CASSPGQGVTEKLFF
- TRBJ1-2 TRBV29-1 TRBD1 TGCAGCGTTTCGACAGGGACGGATTCGTCTGGCTACACCTTC CSVSTGTDSSGYTF
- TRBJ2-1 TRBV6-5 - TGTGCCAGCAGCGGAGTAGGCAATGAGCAGTTCTTC CASSGVGNEQFF
- TRBJ1-2 TRBV6-5 - TGTGCCACCGCTGCGGGTACATCGCACTATGGCTACACCTTC CATAAGTSHYGYTF
- TRBJ1-4 TRBV5-1 - TGCGCCAGCAGCTTGGGTTTAGGGCAGGGAGGCGAAAAACTGTTTTTT CASSLGLGQGGEKLFF
- TRBJ1-1 TRBV6-6 - TGTGCCAGCAGCCTTCAGGGGCAAGGAACTGAAGCTTTCTTT CASSLQGQGTEAFF
- TRBJ2-7 TRBV7-2 TRBD2 TGTGCCAGCAGCTCAGGGACTAGCGGGGTCTTGGAGCAGTACTTC CASSSGTSGVLEQYF
- TRBJ2-4 TRBV25-1 TRBD1 TGTGCCAGCAGTCCGCGGACAGGGTTAAACATTCAGTACTTC CASSPRTGLNIQYF
- TRBJ1-3 TRBV19 - TGTGCCAGTAGTATGCGCCAGACTTCTGGAAACACCATATATTTT CASSMRQTSGNTIYF
- TRBJ2-1 TRBV10-3 TRBD1 TGTGCCATCAGTCCCGGGACAGGGAGTTACAATGAGCAGTTCTTC CAISPGTGSYNEQFF